The 5 T cell receptor beta chains below were found in one sample sequenced in a study of cytomegalovirus exposure and HLA in healthy donors. Primers for the PCR totalled 60 Vbeta and 13 Jbeta. Sequenced by immunoSEQ multiplex PCR; TCRdb stores in-frame clones only, minus some. This table holds around 180,000 clones, around 77% found once. Sequencing was carried out using PBMCs. These receptors were taken from a man aged 55 to 70 in good health and CMV-seronegative.

The chain has TRBV5-4 and TRBJ1-2; perhaps TRBD1 as D (6 bases). The germline CDR1 and CDR2 sequences are SGHNT and YYREEE (reference sequence). This CDR3 comprises 14 residues. Trimming removed 0 bases at V and 6 bases at J, with 12 bases between. CDR3 amino acids: CASSLESGANGYTF. CDR3 DNA: TGTGCCAGCAGCTTGGAGTCAGGGGCTAATGGCTACACCTTC.

The DNA of the CDR3 is TGTGCCAGCAACCCGCGGGGGGACTCCTCCTACTACGAGCAGTACTTC. Translating gives CASNPRGDSSYYEQYF. The chain combines TRBV9 with TRBJ2-7, with TRBD2 matching 8 bases. The V gene end was trimmed by 6 bases and the J gene end by 3 bases; junction bases not matched to a gene: 14. Germline V lookup: CDR1 SGDLS, CDR2 YYNGEE. CDR3 size: 16 residues.

V and J are TRBV19 and TRBJ1-1, with 11 bases lining up with TRBD1. V was pared by 6 bases and J by 0 bases, with 6 bases of the junction left unmatched. This CDR3 region has 16 residues. Germline CDR1 LNHDA, CDR2 SQIVND (reference sequence). For the CDR3, the DNA is TGTGCCAGTAGGGGACAGGGGGGTTACATGAACACTGAAGCTTTCTTT. Encoded protein: CASRGQGGYMNTEAFF.

V gene TRBV18 combines with J gene TRBJ1-3, with 7 bases matching TRBD1. V trimming: 2 bases; J trimming: 0 bases; junction bases outside the gene matches: 19. The germline V gene has CDR1 KGHSH and CDR2 LQKENI. This CDR3 contains 21 residues. The CDR3 reads CASSPTRPVPGQRNSGNTIYF. As DNA, the CDR3 is TGTGCCAGCTCACCAACCCGGCCGGTGCCGGGACAGAGAAACTCTGGAAACACCATATATTTT. The whole variable domain, remainder taken from reference TRBV18 and TRBJ1-3, is NAGVMQNPRHLVRRRGQEARLRCSPMKGHSHVYWYRQLPEEGLKFMVYLQKENIIDESGMPKERFSAEFPKEGPSILRIQQVVRGDSAAYFCASSPTRPVPGQRNSGNTIYFGEGSWLTVV.

This sequence joins TRBV25-1 and TRBJ2-2; D remains unclear. The germline V gene encodes CDR1 MGHDK and CDR2 SYGVNS. V was clipped by 3 bases and J by 6 bases, with 11 bases between them. This CDR3 is 14 amino acids long. Here the CDR3 DNA reads TGTGCCAGCAGTGACCCTACCCCGGCCGGGGAGCTGTTTTTT. This encodes CASSDPTPAGELFF.